This record covers a single T cell receptor (beta chain). What it recognizes is unknown. This record comes from a study of T cell repertoires in cytomegalovirus infection. TCRdb processed the reads anew with MiXCR; each CDR3 protein has one entry. This table has roughly 140,000 distinct CDR3 sequences, roughly a quarter appearing once. General study results and limits: Individuals carrying CMV plus the relevant HLA were identified by cumulative frequency of public TCR beta families.

This CDR3 spans 13 amino acids. Germline assignment: CDR1 DFQATT and CDR2 SNEGSKA (reference sequence). The V end was cut by 7 bases, the J end by 4 bases, with 16 bases between. This clonotype originated in a human donor in good health (CMV status not recorded). Some clones in this sample may be carry-over from other donors' samples. The source material was PBMCs. The chain joins TRBV20-1 to TRBJ1-1; a weak D match, TRBD1 (5 bases). The CDR3 here is CSVRVVSSTEAFF. The CDR3 bases are TGCAGTGTCAGGGTGGTTTCGAGCACTGAAGCTTTCTTT.